This T cell receptor beta chain was sequenced in a study of T cell repertoires in cytomegalovirus infection (dated by TCRdb to between 2018 and 2021). For the study in its entirety: Donor HLA type was relevant to the analysis, because carriage of CMV infection together with the matching HLA type was indicated by public TCR beta signatures. What the authors observed across the whole study: In both this cohort and an independent cohort of a few hundred donors, the cumulative frequency of public TCR beta family members distinguished carriers of CMV infection plus the relevant HLA type. In the ex vivo response, HLA-C-restricted CMV-specific TCR beta clonotypes were dominant, and in two of eight donors the single most frequent clonotype came from this HLA-C-restricted group.

Its CDR3 holds 15 amino acids, cysteine through phenylalanine. Only the CDR3 portion is preserved as DNA: 45 bases, with reading frame beginning at the first base. Sequences SGHVS (CDR1) and FNYEAQ (CDR2) are obtained from the germline V gene. At the junction V is shortened by 4 bases and J by 0 bases, with 10 bases in between. Data came from an Illumina HiSeq 1500. TCRdb passed the public sequencing reads through fastp at Q25 and MiXCR, retaining productive beta sequences. Each entry is one CDR3 protein sequence, shown with its most common DNA and genes. This sample lists hundreds of thousands of distinct CDR3 sequences; 24% were detected once. Roughly 8% of the sample is in the top ten clones. This clonotype showed up many times. It lacks a known antigen. Base qualities are not at hand, and no much larger clone is one base apart.

This clonotype originated in a human donor in good health (CMV status not recorded). Some clones in this sample may be carry-over from other donors' samples. The rearrangement combines TRBV7-6 with TRBJ1-3; the D gene lacks a confident call. The sample was CD8+ T cells from PBMCs. The DNA sequence follows: TGTGCCAGCAGCTCTGGGAGCTCCTCTGGAAACACCATATATTTT. Its protein is CASSSGSSSGNTIYF.